Shown below are 20 T cell receptor beta chains from a single sample sequenced in a study of blood T cells in healthy people across ages. Combining a sample-barcoded 5' primer with a J-beta primer mix, a second PCR ran for roughly 6 to 11 cycles. MiXCR, run by TCRdb on the 5' RACE reads, gives a single entry per CDR3 protein. Of fewer than 1 million distinct CDR3 sequences listed, more than 40% are singletons. Sequences were obtained from blood. Source of these receptors: a man aged 55-75 years in good health.

This clonotype was detected many times. The chain has TRBV5-1 and TRBJ1-1; TRBD1 matches 11 bases. The CDR3 length is 13 residues. V was clipped by 4 bases and J by 8 bases; unmatched bases: 4. The germline V gene encodes CDR1 SGHRS and CDR2 YFSETQ. The CDR3 coding sequence is TGCGCCAGCAGCCCGGGACAGGGGGGAGAAGCTTTCTTT. This encodes CASSPGQGGEAFF.

The V gene is TRBV6-1, the J gene TRBJ1-2; D is uncertain. The V gene's germline CDR1 is MNHNS and CDR2 SASEGT. The CDR3 consists of 12 residues. The V end lost 4 bases, the J end lost 2 bases, and 5 bases lay between the germline ends. The CDR3 reads CASSGRNYGYTF. The CDR3 DNA reads TGTGCCAGCAGTGGCCGGAACTATGGCTACACCTTC.

The chain recombines TRBV14 with TRBJ1-2; D possibly corresponds to TRBD1 (5 bases). V was clipped by 2 bases and J by 5 bases, with 9 bases between them. The CDR3 is 13 amino acids. Germline CDR1 is SGHDN and CDR2 is FVKESK. The CDR3 loop is CASSQSGAYGYTF. In nucleotides, the CDR3 is TGTGCCAGCAGCCAAAGCGGGGCATATGGCTACACCTTC. Complete variable domain (other parts from reference TRBV14 and TRBJ1-2): EAGVTQFPSHSVIEKGQTVTLRCDPISGHDNLYWYRRVMGKEIKFLLHFVKESKQDESGMPNNRFLAERTGGTYSTLKVQPAELEDSGVYFCASSQSGAYGYTFGSGTRLTVV.

The chain couples TRBV7-9 to TRBJ2-4; D might be TRBD2 (5 bases). There are 15 residues in the CDR3. Trimming removed 6 bases at V and 13 bases at J, with 25 bases between. The germline CDR1 and CDR2 sequences are SEHNR and FQNEAQ (reference sequence). The CDR3 coding sequence is TGTGCCAGCAGTCTAGAGGGTGGTCCGAACAATGAGCAGTACTTC. Protein: CASSLEGGPNNEQYF. The whole variable domain, remainder taken from reference TRBV7-9 and TRBJ2-4, is DTGVSQNPRHKITKRGQNVTFRCDPISEHNRLYWYRQTLGQGPEFLTYFQNEAQLEKSRLLSDRFSAERPKGSFSTLEIQRTEQGDSAMYLCASSLEGGPNNEQYFGAGTRLSVL.

The chain uses TRBV5-4 and TRBJ2-7, with 7 bases lining up with TRBD1. The junction had 5 bases not matched to a gene; V was cut back by 0 bases and J by 2 bases. This CDR3 spans 15 amino acids. Germline V gene lookup returns CDR1 SGHNT and CDR2 YYREEE (reference sequence). The CDR3, as DNA: TGTGCCAGCAGCTTGGCCGAGGGGGCGGCCTACGAGCAGTACTTC. Residues: CASSLAEGAAYEQYF.

This clonotype was counted ten times or more. The chain combines TRBV20-1 with TRBJ1-1; D remains unclear. The V end was cut by 1 base, the J end by 8 bases, with 8 bases between. CDR1 is DFQATT and CDR2 is SNEGSKA in the germline V gene (reference sequence). The CDR3 runs to 11 residues. The CDR3 nucleotides are TGCAGTGCTAGAGCGGGGTGGGAAGCTTTCTTT. Translated: CSARAGWEAFF.

Only a few counts were recorded for this clonotype. V usage is TRBV27 and J usage is TRBJ2-2; D possibly corresponds to TRBD1 (6 bases). The CDR3 has 18 amino acids. V dropped 4 bases and J dropped 1 base, with 19 bases sitting between them. CDR1 is MNHEY and CDR2 is SMNVEV in the germline V gene (reference sequence). The CDR3 region is CASSSRPTGPRNTGELFF. The CDR3, as DNA: TGTGCCAGCAGTTCCAGACCTACAGGGCCTAGGAACACCGGGGAGCTGTTTTTT.

The chain joins TRBV19 to TRBJ2-1, with TRBD2 matching over 8 bases. This CDR3 comprises 14 residues. The V segment lost 4 bases and the J segment 11 bases; nucleotides outside the gene matches: 10. The V gene's germline CDR1 is LNHDA and CDR2 SQIVND (reference sequence). CDR3 coding DNA: TGTGCCAGTAGTAAAACAGGCGGGGGGTCACAGCAGTTCTTC. Its translation is CASSKTGGGSQQFF.

This sequence joins TRBV3-1 and TRBJ1-4; 7 positions agree with TRBD1. The CDR3 runs to 13 residues. CDR1 is LGHDT and CDR2 is YNNKEL in the germline V gene (reference sequence). V trimming: 4 bases; J trimming: 8 bases; junction bases outside the gene matches: 4. CDR3 protein: CASSRQGGEKLFF. CDR3 nucleotide sequence: TGTGCCAGCAGCCGACAGGGAGGGGAAAAACTGTTTTTT.

Many counts were recorded for this clonotype. The V gene is TRBV6-6, the J gene TRBJ1-2, with TRBD1 matching over 8 bases. The CDR3 runs 13 residues. The ends lost 6 bases at V and 6 bases at J; junction bases unmatched: 6. Per germline, CDR1 MNHNY and CDR2 SVGAGI (reference sequence). Written as DNA, the CDR3 is TGTGCCAGCAGCTTTGAGACAGGGGATGGCTACACCTTC. Protein sequence: CASSFETGDGYTF.

This chain uses TRBV28 with TRBJ1-2; TRBD1 matches at 9 bases. Germline CDR1 reads MDHEN; CDR2 reads SYDVKM. V shed 6 bases, J shed 4 bases, and the junction held 9 bases outside the gene matches. The CDR3 has 15 residues. The CDR3 DNA reads as TGTGCCAGCAGAGTAACAGGGGGCGACTTCTATGGCTACACCTTC. This translates into CASRVTGGDFYGYTF.

This clonotype was recorded many times. CDR3 bases: TGTGCCAGCTCCCCAGGCTCCTACGAGCAGTACTTC. This gives the protein CASSPGSYEQYF. The gene calls are TRBV12-3 or TRBV12-4 and TRBJ2-7; D is unresolved. V was pared by 8 bases and J by 0 bases, with 8 bases between. This CDR3 region has 12 residues.

A note on this clonotype: A junction boundary mismatches the germline segment, possibly from a read error. The chain employs TRBV10-3 and TRBJ2-7; D is unresolved. Germline V gene lookup returns CDR1 ENHRY and CDR2 SYGVKD. The CDR3 covers 13 residues. The CDR3 loop is CAIGESGSYEQYF. In DNA form, the CDR3 reads TGTGCCATCGGTGAGTCCGGGTCCTACGAGCAGTACTTC.

The rearrangement links TRBV11-3 to TRBJ2-1, with 15 bases lining up with TRBD2. J was trimmed by 7 bases and V by 6 bases; bases with no gene match: 7. Germline values: CDR1 SGHNT, CDR2 YENEEA. The CDR3 covers 16 residues. This CDR3 is CASRHGTSGGRNEQFF. The CDR3 bases are TGTGCCAGCAGACATGGGACTAGCGGGGGGCGGAATGAGCAGTTCTTC.

The rearrangement links TRBV2 to TRBJ2-2; 8 positions match TRBD1. Germline V gives CDR1 SNHLY, CDR2 FYNNEI. This CDR3 comprises 15 residues. V shed 10 bases and J 5 bases; nucleotides not matched to a gene: 12. This chain's CDR3 is CATSTGTGKTGELFF. The DNA for the CDR3 is TGTGCCACATCCACCGGGACAGGCAAAACCGGGGAGCTGTTTTTT.

The chain uses TRBV12-3 or TRBV12-4 and TRBJ1-2; 11 bases line up with TRBD1. CDR3 length: 15 residues. With V trimmed by 3 bases and J by 3 bases, 3 bases remained unmatched. The CDR3 sequence: CASSLGQGVYYGYTF. In DNA form, the CDR3 reads TGTGCCAGCAGTTTGGGACAGGGGGTATACTATGGCTACACCTTC.

This clonotype was observed once. J is TRBJ2-1 and V is TRBV9, with D perhaps TRBD1 (5 bases). The germline CDR1 and CDR2 sequences are SGDLS and YYNGEE. Trimming pared 2 bases from V and 5 bases from J, leaving 11 bases between. The CDR3 runs to 14 residues. The DNA for the CDR3 is TGTGCCAGCAGCGTCAATATAGGGGACAATGAGCAGTTCTTC. Translating gives CASSVNIGDNEQFF.

The CDR3 loop is CASSTLVTDTQYF. The CDR3 DNA follows: TGTGCCAGCAGCACATTAGTAACAGATACGCAGTATTTT. This sequence joins TRBV7-9 and TRBJ2-3; D gene unclear. V lost 5 bases and J 3 bases, leaving 9 bases between the germline ends. This CDR3 region has 13 residues. CDR1 is SEHNR and CDR2 is FQNEAQ in the germline V gene (reference sequence).

This clonotype was seen once. The chain employs TRBV7-3 and TRBJ2-5, with 9 bases matching TRBD2. Germline V gene sequence: CDR1 SGHTA, CDR2 FQGTGA. This CDR3 has 15 amino acids. Germline trimming cut 6 bases from V and 2 bases from J; bases unmatched to any gene: 7. CDR3 sequence: CASRPGGLAQETQYF. The CDR3 coding sequence is TGTGCCAGCAGGCCCGGGGGACTAGCTCAAGAGACCCAGTACTTC.

V and J are TRBV12-3 or TRBV12-4 and TRBJ2-1, with 11 bases aligning to TRBD2. Near its end, the DNA agrees better with TRBJ2-7, so the J call may be wrong. There are 14 residues in the CDR3. The CDR3, as DNA: TGTGCCAGCAAGAATAGCGGGGGGGCTTTCGAGCAGTACTTC. It encodes CASKNSGGAFEQYF.